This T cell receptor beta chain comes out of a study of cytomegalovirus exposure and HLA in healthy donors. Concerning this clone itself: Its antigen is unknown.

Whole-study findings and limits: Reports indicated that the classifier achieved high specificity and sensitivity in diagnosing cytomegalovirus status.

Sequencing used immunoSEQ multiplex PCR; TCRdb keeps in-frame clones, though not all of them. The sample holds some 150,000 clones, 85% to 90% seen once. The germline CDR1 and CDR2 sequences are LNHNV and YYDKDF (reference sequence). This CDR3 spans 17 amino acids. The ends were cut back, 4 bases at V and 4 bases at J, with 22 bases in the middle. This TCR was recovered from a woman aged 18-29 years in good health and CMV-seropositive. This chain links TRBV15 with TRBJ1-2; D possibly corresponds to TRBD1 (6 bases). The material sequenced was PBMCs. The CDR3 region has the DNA TGTGCCACCAGCACCGAGAGGGGCAGGGGAAGTTCCTATGGCTACACCTTC. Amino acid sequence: CATSTERGRGSSYGYTF.